The 4 T cell receptor beta chains in this list originate from one sample, sequenced in a study of identifying expanded T cells in peripheral blood. Sequenced by immunoSEQ multiplex PCR; TCRdb stores in-frame clones only, minus some. The sample carries 100,000 or so clones, about nine tenths recorded once. The sequencing sample was made of blood. Receptors were obtained from a person aged 18 to 69 in good health.

V usage is TRBV5-1 and J usage is TRBJ2-2; 9 bases align to TRBD2. CDR3 length: 18 amino acids. V shed 4 bases and J 1 base; nucleotides not matched to a gene: 11. Germline CDR1 reads SGHRS; CDR2 reads YFSETQ. DNA of the CDR3: TGCGCCAGCAGCCGCAGTAGAGCGGGAGGTCAGAACACCGGGGAGCTGTTTTTT. This encodes CASSRSRAGGQNTGELFF.

CDR3 residues: CATRGVTFEQYF. The CDR3 nucleotides are TGTGCCACCCGGGGGGTGACTTTTGAGCAGTACTTC. The gene calls are TRBV28 and TRBJ2-7; the match to TRBD2 covers 7 bases. The V and J ends lost 10 bases and 7 bases, in that order; junction bases with no gene match: 10. There are 12 residues in the CDR3. Germline assignment: CDR1 MDHEN and CDR2 SYDVKM.

This sequence joins TRBV7-9 and TRBJ2-7; D is uncertain. V dropped 1 base and J dropped 4 bases, with 8 bases sitting between them. Germline V gene data show CDR1 as SEHNR and CDR2 as FQNEAQ (reference sequence). The CDR3 extends over 13 amino acids. The CDR3 reads CASSLEGLYEQYF. CDR3 sequence (DNA): TGTGCCAGCAGCTTAGAAGGGCTTTACGAGCAGTACTTC. Using reference TRBV7-9 and TRBJ2-7 for the parts outside the CDR3, the full variable domain is DTGVSQNPRHKITKRGQNVTFRCDPISEHNRLYWYRQTLGQGPEFLTYFQNEAQLEKSRLLSDRFSAERPKGSFSTLEIQRTEQGDSAMYLCASSLEGLYEQYFGPGTRLTVT.

The rearrangement links TRBV28 to TRBJ2-7, with 7 bases matching TRBD1. The germline V gene encodes CDR1 MDHEN and CDR2 SYDVKM. The CDR3 runs 13 residues. V dropped 7 bases and J dropped 3; count of bases not matched to a gene: 6. CDR3 DNA: TGTGCCAGCAACTTGGGACAGAACTACGAGCAGTACTTC. Translating gives CASNLGQNYEQYF.